Listed below are T cell receptor beta chains from one sample, sequenced in a study of blood T cells in healthy people across ages. One entry per CDR3 protein, called by TCRdb with MiXCR from the 5' RACE reads. The table has 1.5 million to 2 million distinct CDR3 sequences, under 30% seen once. The specimen was blood. Source of these receptors: a woman in her twenties or thirties in good health. CDR3s include the opening cysteine and the closing phenylalanine or tryptophan. D genes are given only for firm matches. The size of a clone is reported for some rows only, either as once, few or many, or as a class for expanded clones.

>TRBD1|15|TRBV7-2|few|TRBJ1-6
CASSLLGTGTSPLHF
TGTGCCAGCAGCTTGCTCGGGACAGGGACTTCACCCCTCCACTTT
>.|16|TRBV5-4|.|TRBJ1-3
CASSLAGALSGNTIYF
TGTGCCAGCAGCTTGGCCGGTGCGCTCTCTGGAAACACCATATATTTT
>.|16|TRBV12-3/TRBV12-4|few|TRBJ2-5
CASSLFRMGGGETQYF
TGTGCCAGCAGTTTATTCCGTATGGGTGGGGGAGAGACCCAGTACTTC
>TRBD2|14|TRBV20-1|.|TRBJ2-1
CSAPSSGRYNEQFF
TGCAGTGCTCCGTCTAGCGGGAGGTACAATGAGCAGTTCTTC
>.|14|TRBV30|few|TRBJ1-4
CAWSVWGNNEKLFF
TGTGCCTGGAGTGTTTGGGGGAATAATGAAAAACTGTTTTTT
>.|14|TRBV2|.|TRBJ2-7
CASSEAPGCYEQYF
TGTGCCAGCAGTGAAGCGCCAGGGTGCTACGAGCAGTACTTC
>.|18|TRBV28|few|TRBJ2-5
CASSSIPMGRASGETQYF
TGTGCCAGCAGCTCGATACCCATGGGTAGAGCGAGCGGAGAGACCCAGTACTTC
>TRBD2|17|TRBV28|.|TRBJ2-3
CASSSASGVLGTDTQYF
TGTGCCAGCAGTTCGGCTAGCGGGGTTCTTGGCACAGATACGCAGTATTTT
>TRBD2|16|TRBV10-3|many|TRBJ2-1
CAISEPTSGGEVEQFF
TGTGCCATCAGTGAGCCTACTAGCGGGGGGGAGGTTGAGCAGTTCTTC
>.|13|TRBV6-5|few|TRBJ1-5
CASSRALNQPQHF
TGTGCCAGCAGTCGGGCACTAAATCAGCCCCAGCATTTT
>.|12|TRBV7-9|many|TRBJ1-2
CASSASSYGYTF
TGTGCCAGCAGCGCCTCGAGCTATGGCTACACCTTC
>.|16|TRBV12-3/TRBV12-4|.|TRBJ1-5
CASSPQRIHSNHPQHF
TGTGCCAGCAGCCCCCAGCGAATTCATAGCAATCACCCCCAGCATTTT
>TRBD2|18|TRBV30|.|TRBJ2-7
CAWRPGLAGGLSSYEQYF
TGTGCCTGGAGGCCGGGACTAGCGGGGGGCCTTAGCTCCTACGAGCAGTACTTC
>TRBD2|16|TRBV6-5|.|TRBJ2-1
CASSYTGGGAYNEQFF
TGTGCCAGCAGCTATACTGGCGGGGGGGCCTACAATGAGCAGTTCTTC
>.|14|TRBV2|.|TRBJ2-2
CASNPGANTGELFF
TGTGCCAGCAATCCAGGAGCGAACACCGGGGAGCTGTTTTTT
>TRBD1|14|TRBV6-5|many|TRBJ1-4
CASRQGVDNEKLFF
TGTGCCAGCAGGCAGGGGGTAGATAATGAAAAACTGTTTTTT
>.|17|TRBV21-1|.|TRBJ2-1
CASSLGRGLDRYNEQFF
TGTGCCAGCAGCCTTGGCAGGGGACTAGATCGCTACAATGAGCAGTTCTTC
>TRBD2|14|TRBV15|.|TRBJ2-3
CATSIERGQETQYF
TGTGCCACCAGCATCGAGCGGGGCCAAGAGACCCAGTATTTT
>TRBD1|13|TRBV4-1|.|TRBJ2-4
CASGDRGVNIQYF
TGCGCCAGCGGCGACAGGGGAGTCAACATTCAGTACTTC
>TRBD1|11|TRBV25-1|.|TRBJ2-7
CASTAGGEQYF
TGTGCCAGCACCGCAGGGGGAGAGCAGTACTTC
>.|13|TRBV28|few|TRBJ2-7
CASSFTGIHEQYF
TGTGCCAGCAGTTTTACAGGGATCCACGAGCAGTACTTC
>.|12|TRBV29-1|.|TRBJ2-2
CSVRVDTGELFF
TGCAGCGTTCGGGTCGACACCGGGGAGCTGTTTTTT
>.|13|TRBV29-1|few|TRBJ1-2
CSVRQLVNYGYTF
TGCAGCGTCCGGCAGTTGGTAAACTATGGCTACACCTTC
>TRBD2|14|TRBV30|few|TRBJ2-5
CAWKRGGAVNEQYF
TGTGCCTGGAAACGCGGGGGGGCTGTCAATGAGCAGTACTTC
>.|16|TRBV5-6|.|TRBJ2-1
CASSLWAPLYYNEQFF
TGTGCCAGCAGCTTGTGGGCACCCCTATACTACAATGAGCAGTTCTTC
>.|14|TRBV2|.|TRBJ2-3
CASSEARSSDTQYF
TGTGCCAGCAGTGAAGCGCGGTCTTCAGATACGCAGTATTTT
>.|18|TRBV4-3|.|TRBJ2-7
CASSQDAIQGAPYNEQYF
TGCGCCAGCAGCCAAGATGCGATACAGGGAGCCCCTTACAATGAGCAGTACTTC
>.|14|TRBV5-1|.|TRBJ1-2
CASSATGDPYGYTF
TGCGCCAGCAGCGCTACAGGTGACCCTTATGGCTACACCTTC
>.|13|TRBV20-1|.|TRBJ1-5
CSAHQGTNQPQHF
TGCAGTGCTCATCAGGGTACCAATCAGCCCCAGCATTTT